This entry describes one T cell receptor (beta chain). This sample stems from a study of blood T cell repertoires in COVID-19. The CDR3 has 14 residues. CDR1 is SEHNR, CDR2 FQNEAQ, per germline (reference sequence). After removal of 3 bases from V and 13 bases from J, the junction contained 9 bases not matched to a gene. The assay was immunoSEQ multiplex PCR, and TCRdb's table has in-frame clones only and misses some. The sample holds 35,000 to 50,000 clones, 85% seen once. The sample taken for sequencing was peripheral blood. The chain employs TRBV7-9 and TRBJ1-6, with 7 bases identical to TRBD1. This TCR was recovered from a man aged 55 to 70 with acute or convalescent COVID-19. CDR3 region: CASSLGATGDPLHF. CDR3 sequence (DNA): TGTGCCAGCAGCTTGGGGGCCACAGGGGACCCCCTCCACTTT.